At least ten counts were recorded for the clone carrying this T cell receptor (beta chain). This sample is drawn from a study of T-cell memory formation after mild COVID-19. TCRdb re-called the 5' RACE reads with MiXCR, one entry per CDR3 protein. The table shows about 130,000 distinct CDR3 sequences, with 15% to 20% occurring only once. Sequenced sample: PBMCs or a T cell subset sorted from them (not recorded which). This sequence originates from a man between 18 and 29 years old who had mild COVID-19 (a few samples of this study predate the infection). Cell type and time point are not known.

CDR3 amino acids: CASSLLGGVHNEQFF. The CDR3 region has the DNA TGCGCCAGCAGCCTTCTGGGGGGGGTCCACAATGAGCAGTTCTTC. This rearrangement joins TRBV5-1 to TRBJ2-1; 7 bases match TRBD2. Trimming took 4 bases from V and 5 from J; bases not matched to a gene: 9. The CDR3 runs to 15 residues. The germline CDR1 and CDR2 sequences are SGHRS and YFSETQ.